The TCR beta chain described here comes from a study of identical twins. Whole-study findings and limits: Invariant MAIT and iNKT cells are populations that could partly confound zero-insertion analyses.

This clonotype was counted at least ten times. Its specificity is not known. Through template switching, a universal primer site was introduced, and the cDNA contained unique molecular identifiers. TCRdb used MiXCR to reprocess the 5' RACE reads, holding one entry per CDR3 protein. This sample has hundreds of thousands of distinct CDR3 sequences, with 21% found just once. This sample also appeared in a second study, on T cells expressing NK-cell markers. That work states: Dominant NKG2C+ clonotypes in six donors made up about 1.0-7.0% of CD8+ T cells. Similarly, these clonotypes led the CD3+CD56-NKG2C+ fraction as well in several donors.

The source is a woman aged 18-35 years in good health. Sequenced sample: PBMCs.

The CDR3: CASTGGYGYTF. The CDR3 DNA reads TGTGCCAGCACCGGGGGCTATGGCTACACCTTC. This chain joins TRBV2 and TRBJ1-2; tentatively, D is TRBD1 (5 bases). The germline V gene encodes CDR1 SNHLY and CDR2 FYNNEI. The germline V and J ends were trimmed by 7 bases and 4 bases, with 7 bases remaining between them. The CDR3 has 11 amino acids.